Each of the 32 T cell receptor beta chains below was sequenced from the same sample in a study of blood T cell repertoires in COVID-19. TCRdb keeps only in-frame clones here, not all; method: immunoSEQ multiplex PCR. The sample lists about 340,000 clones; 87% were seen once. Sequencing was done on a sample of peripheral blood. The source is a woman aged 50 to 65 with COVID-19, enrolled during active disease.

This chain joins TRBV5-1 and TRBJ1-2; D is uncertain. Germline loops: CDR1 SGHRS, CDR2 YFSETQ. The CDR3 covers 13 residues. Trimming pared 0 bases from V and 5 bases from J, leaving 8 bases between. CDR3 in DNA: TGCGCCAGCAGCTTGGGGGCAGGATATGGCTACACCTTC. Protein sequence: CASSLGAGYGYTF.

This clone turned up a few times. The chain couples TRBV25-1 to TRBJ1-2; a possible D gene is TRBD1 (6 bases). This CDR3 is 14 amino acids long. V was shortened by 0 bases and J by 6 bases, with 11 bases between the two germline ends. Germline CDR1 reads MGHDK; CDR2 reads SYGVNS. CDR3 sequence: CASSEYTGSDGYTF. CDR3 nucleotides: TGTGCCAGCAGTGAATACACAGGGAGTGATGGCTACACCTTC.

The rearrangement uses TRBV5-1 and TRBJ2-1; TRBD2 matches at 7 bases. Per germline, CDR1 SGHRS and CDR2 YFSETQ. The V and J ends lost 0 bases and 8 bases, in that order; junction bases with no gene match: 8. This CDR3 region has 15 residues. CDR3 in DNA: TGCGCCAGCAGCTTGGGCCTAGCGGAGCGGGATGAGCAGTTCTTC. It codes for CASSLGLAERDEQFF.

V gene TRBV27 combines with J gene TRBJ1-1; 10 nucleotides agree with TRBD1. The V gene's germline CDR1 is MNHEY and CDR2 SMNVEV (reference sequence). J was trimmed by 5 bases and V by 4 bases; bases with no gene match: 7. The CDR3 consists of 15 residues. The CDR3 is CASSSGQGGWTEAFF. The DNA for the CDR3 is TGTGCCAGCAGTTCAGGACAGGGGGGCTGGACTGAAGCTTTCTTT.

The chain employs TRBV6-5 and TRBJ2-7; D may be TRBD2 (5 bases). Between the trimmed V and J ends, which lost 0 bases and 1 base, there was a span of 10 bases. Germline CDR1 MNHEY, CDR2 SVGAGI. The CDR3 is made up of 15 amino acids. The CDR3, as DNA: TGTGCCAGCAGTTACTCGAGCGGTGCTTCCTACGAGCAGTACTTC. This gives the protein CASSYSSGASYEQYF.

About this clone itself: Additional DNA sequences in this sample encode the identical CDR3. The chain uses TRBV19 and TRBJ2-1, with D unresolved. The CDR3 extends over 13 amino acids. Germline loops: CDR1 LNHDA, CDR2 SQIVND (reference sequence). V lost 3 bases to trimming and J lost 3 bases, with 6 bases between them. CDR3 in DNA: TGTGCCAGTAGTATGGCAGGCTACAATGAGCAGTTCTTC. It codes for CASSMAGYNEQFF. Combining the CDR3 with reference TRBV19 and TRBJ2-1 gives the whole variable domain DGGITQSPKYLFRKEGQNVTLSCEQNLNHDAMYWYRQDPGQGLRLIYYSQIVNDFQKGDIAEGYSVSREKKESFPLTVTSAQKNPTAFYLCASSMAGYNEQFFGPGTRLTVL.

This clone showed up just a few times. This sequence joins TRBV30 and TRBJ2-7, with TRBD2 matching over 10 bases. The V segment lost 5 bases and the J segment 2 bases; nucleotides outside the gene matches: 9. CDR3 length: 15 residues. Germline lookup yields CDR1 GTSNPN and CDR2 SVGIG (reference sequence). CDR3 in amino acids: CAWQNPSGSPYEQYF. The CDR3 nucleotides are TGTGCCTGGCAAAATCCTAGCGGGAGCCCCTACGAGCAGTACTTC.

The V and J genes are TRBV10-1 and TRBJ2-7; 10 bases are shared with TRBD2. Trimming cost V 4 bases and J 2 bases; bases outside gene matches: 5. Germline loops: CDR1 WNHNN, CDR2 SYGVQD (reference sequence). The CDR3 spans 15 residues. This CDR3 is CASSASLAGTYEQYF. The CDR3 coding sequence is TGCGCCAGCAGTGCTTCACTAGCGGGGACCTACGAGCAGTACTTC.

The J gene is TRBJ2-7, the V gene TRBV5-1; TRBD1 aligns across 8 bases. CDR3 length: 17 residues. Germline assignment: CDR1 SGHRS and CDR2 YFSETQ. V lost 4 bases, J lost 2 bases, and 14 bases stayed unmatched. The CDR3 protein is CASSGYPGTGGAYEQYF. The CDR3 nucleotides read TGCGCCAGCAGCGGGTACCCTGGGACAGGAGGGGCCTACGAGCAGTACTTC.

This chain connects TRBV5-8 to TRBJ2-5; TRBD1 matches 8 bases. This CDR3 is built from 16 residues. Germline assignment: CDR1 SGHTS and CDR2 YDEGEE. V was clipped by 4 bases and J by 5 bases; unmatched bases: 13. The CDR3 DNA follows: TGTGCCAGCAGCCGCGGACAGGGTCCGAACAGGGAGACCCAGTACTTC. Translated: CASSRGQGPNRETQYF.

This chain connects TRBV4-2 to TRBJ2-7, with 9 positions matching TRBD2. The V gene end was trimmed by 3 bases and the J gene end by 4 bases; junction bases not matched to a gene: 7. The germline CDR1 and CDR2 sequences are LGHNA and YNFKEQ. The CDR3 contains 15 residues. The CDR3 protein is CASSQLPGLAYEQYF. CDR3 nucleotide sequence: TGTGCCAGCAGCCAGCTACCGGGACTAGCATACGAGCAGTACTTC.

This chain uses TRBV2 with TRBJ1-5; perhaps TRBD1 as D (5 bases). The germline V and J ends were trimmed by 6 bases and 6 bases, with 18 bases remaining between them. The germline CDR1 and CDR2 sequences are SNHLY and FYNNEI. The CDR3 covers 15 residues. The CDR3 nucleotides read TGTGCCAGCAGGGCAGGGTTGGCTTTCGCTCAGCCCCAGCATTTT. Protein: CASRAGLAFAQPQHF.

V and J are TRBV2 and TRBJ1-5; 7 nucleotides match TRBD1. Germline V gene sequence: CDR1 SNHLY, CDR2 FYNNEI. Trimming cost V 6 bases and J 0 bases; bases outside gene matches: 5. The CDR3 spans 15 residues. The CDR3 reads CASSSGTDSNQPQHF. For the CDR3, the DNA is TGTGCCAGCAGCTCCGGGACAGATAGCAATCAGCCCCAGCATTTT.

CDR3 sequence (DNA): TGTGCCAGTAGTTTCCGTCGAGTCTCAACTAATGAAAAACTGTTTTTT. It translates to CASSFRRVSTNEKLFF. The chain links TRBV19 to TRBJ1-4; D remains ambiguous. There are 16 residues in the CDR3. CDR1 and CDR2 from the germline V gene are LNHDA and SQIVND (reference sequence). V was shortened by 5 bases and J by 0 bases, with 13 bases between the two germline ends.

This clone occurred once. The chain links TRBV18 to TRBJ1-4; 9 bases fit TRBD1. Germline V lookup: CDR1 KGHSH, CDR2 LQKENI. The CDR3 is 17 residues long. Trimming cost V 4 bases and J 1 base; bases outside gene matches: 7. The CDR3 DNA sequence: TGTGCCAGCTCACAGGAACAGGGGGCGCTAACTAATGAAAAACTGTTTTTT. This encodes CASSQEQGALTNEKLFF.

The rearrangement uses TRBV6-4 and TRBJ1-6; possible D gene TRBD1, 6 bases. The CDR3 totals 13 residues. The germline gives CDR1 MRHNA, CDR2 SNTAGT. V lost 5 bases and J 9 bases, leaving 11 bases between the germline ends. CDR3 residues: CASSTGWASPLHF. CDR3 in DNA: TGTGCCAGCAGTACAGGGTGGGCTTCACCCCTCCACTTT.

J is TRBJ1-2 and V is TRBV6-6, with 9 bases matching TRBD1. V dropped 5 bases and J dropped 0; count of bases not matched to a gene: 7. The CDR3 contains 16 residues. Germline V lookup: CDR1 MNHNY, CDR2 SVGAGI (reference sequence). The CDR3 DNA reads as TGTGCCAGCAGTGTCCCGGGACAGGGAGCTAACTATGGCTACACCTTC. Its translation is CASSVPGQGANYGYTF.

This clone was counted a few times. The chain is built from TRBV19 and TRBJ1-5, with D tentatively TRBD1 (5 bases). The CDR3 runs 15 residues. Trimming pared 0 bases from V and 4 bases from J, leaving 10 bases between. Germline CDR1 LNHDA, CDR2 SQIVND (reference sequence). The DNA of the CDR3 is TGTGCCAGTAGTATAGATTGGCAGGGAAATCAGCCCCAGCATTTT. This codes for CASSIDWQGNQPQHF.

The V and J genes are TRBV30 and TRBJ1-3; no reliable D call. Per the germline V gene, CDR1 is GTSNPN and CDR2 is SVGIG (reference sequence). The germline V and J ends were trimmed by 2 bases and 0 bases, with 14 bases remaining between them. There are 16 residues in the CDR3. CDR3 nucleotides: TGTGCCTGGAGTTTGGGAGGGATCTCCTCTGGAAACACCATATATTTT. Translated, it gives CAWSLGGISSGNTIYF.

This chain uses TRBV19 with TRBJ1-5; weak D call: TRBD1 (5 bases). In germline, CDR1 is LNHDA, CDR2 SQIVND (reference sequence). V lost 3 bases, J lost 4 bases, and 10 bases lay in between. The CDR3 runs to 14 residues. CDR3 nucleotides: TGTGCCAGTAGTATGATTCAGGGAAATCAGCCCCAGCATTTT. Protein sequence: CASSMIQGNQPQHF.

This chain uses TRBV2 with TRBJ2-7; tentatively, D is TRBD1 (6 bases). V lost 4 bases to trimming and J lost 3 bases, with 13 bases between them. The germline gives CDR1 SNHLY, CDR2 FYNNEI. The CDR3 covers 14 residues. For the CDR3, the DNA is TGTGCCAGCAGTGGGGGGCGGGTGGGCTACGAGCAGTACTTC. It specifies CASSGGRVGYEQYF.

The chain has TRBV18 and TRBJ1-3; D may be TRBD1 (5 bases). The length of the CDR3 is 15 residues. The germline V and J ends were trimmed by 0 bases and 2 bases, with 8 bases remaining between them. CDR1 is KGHSH and CDR2 is LQKENI in the germline V gene. CDR3 coding DNA: TGTGCCAGCTCACCACCAGGAGGGGCTGGAAACACCATATATTTT. It specifies CASSPPGGAGNTIYF.

The V gene is TRBV14, the J gene TRBJ1-3, with D possibly being TRBD1 (6 bases). The CDR3 extends over 16 amino acids. In germline, CDR1 is SGHDN, CDR2 FVKESK. The germline V and J ends were trimmed by 3 bases and 0 bases, with 12 bases remaining between them. Written as DNA, the CDR3 is TGTGCCAGCAGCCACAGGGGAAAAACCTCTGGAAACACCATATATTTT. Amino acids: CASSHRGKTSGNTIYF. Supplemented by reference TRBV14 and TRBJ1-3, the full variable domain reads EAGVTQFPSHSVIEKGQTVTLRCDPISGHDNLYWYRRVMGKEIKFLLHFVKESKQDESGMPNNRFLAERTGGTYSTLKVQPAELEDSGVYFCASSHRGKTSGNTIYFGEGSWLTVV.

The chain has TRBV15 and TRBJ1-4; 7 nucleotides line up with TRBD1. V dropped 0 bases and J dropped 5; count of bases not matched to a gene: 9. The CDR3 is made up of 17 amino acids. Germline assignment: CDR1 LNHNV and CDR2 YYDKDF (reference sequence). The CDR3 loop reads CATSRDVGRGGNEKLFF. CDR3 nucleotide sequence: TGTGCCACCAGCAGAGATGTGGGGCGAGGGGGCAATGAAAAACTGTTTTTT.

The CDR3 nucleotides are TGTGCCAGTAGTAGGGGTAGCGCACAAGCCTACAATGAGCAGTTCTTC. Encoded protein: CASSRGSAQAYNEQFF. V gene TRBV19 combines with J gene TRBJ2-1, with D perhaps TRBD2 (5 bases). This CDR3 has 16 residues. Germline CDR1 reads LNHDA; CDR2 reads SQIVND (reference sequence). V gave up 4 bases and J gave up 2 bases, with 15 bases separating them.

This sequence joins TRBV7-9 and TRBJ2-2; 11 bases agree with TRBD2. The CDR3 has 16 residues. Germline V gene data show CDR1 as SEHNR and CDR2 as FQNEAQ (reference sequence). V gave up 5 bases and J gave up 8 bases; unmatched junction bases: 10. The CDR3 bases are TGTGCCAGCAGCAAGGCGGCTAGCGGGAGGATAGGGGAGCTGTTTTTT. Translating it yields CASSKAASGRIGELFF. The full variable domain, rest sourced from reference TRBV7-9 and TRBJ2-2, is DTGVSQNPRHKITKRGQNVTFRCDPISEHNRLYWYRQTLGQGPEFLTYFQNEAQLEKSRLLSDRFSAERPKGSFSTLEIQRTEQGDSAMYLCASSKAASGRIGELFFGEGSRLTVL.

This rearrangement joins TRBV27 to TRBJ2-1; a possible D gene is TRBD1 (5 bases). This CDR3 has 15 amino acids. Germline V gene data show CDR1 as MNHEY and CDR2 as SMNVEV (reference sequence). Trimming took off 3 bases at V and 7 bases at J, with 16 bases between the two ends. The CDR3 protein is CASSLGRLLGNEQFF. The DNA for the CDR3 is TGTGCCAGCAGTTTGGGGCGGCTGCTTGGAAATGAGCAGTTCTTC.

The chain employs TRBV5-1 and TRBJ2-4, with 8 nucleotides matching TRBD2. Germline loops: CDR1 SGHRS, CDR2 YFSETQ. The ends lost 0 bases at V and 0 bases at J; junction bases unmatched: 5. The CDR3 has 17 amino acids. Here the CDR3 DNA reads TGCGCCAGCAGCTTGGGGACTAGCTCCTTAGCCAAAAACATTCAGTACTTC. Translation: CASSLGTSSLAKNIQYF.

The chain combines TRBV4-1 with TRBJ1-5; a weak D match, TRBD1 (5 bases). Germline CDR1 is MGHRA and CDR2 is YSYEKL. The CDR3 has 17 residues. V lost 2 bases and J lost 6, with 20 bases in between. CDR3 coding DNA: TGCGCCAGCAGCCAACCCCAAGGGGCCGGGAGTAGTCAGCCCCAGCATTTT. Protein: CASSQPQGAGSSQPQHF.

This clone has a single count. The CDR3 nucleotides are TGCGCCAGCAGCTTGGTGCCGACTGAGGAGACCCAGTACTTC. Translated: CASSLVPTEETQYF. The chain has TRBV5-1 and TRBJ2-5; D call uncertain. The CDR3 is 14 residues long. Between the trimmed V and J ends, which lost 0 bases and 5 bases, there was a span of 11 bases. CDR1 and CDR2 from the germline V gene are SGHRS and YFSETQ.

This rearrangement joins TRBV11-3 to TRBJ2-1; 14 nucleotides line up with TRBD2. This CDR3 contains 16 residues. The V gene end was trimmed by 4 bases and the J gene end by 8 bases; junction bases not matched to a gene: 7. Germline CDR1 reads SGHNT; CDR2 reads YENEEA. The CDR3 DNA is TGTGCCAGCAGCTCGGGACTAGCGGGGGTTAGTCATGAGCAGTTCTTC. This encodes CASSSGLAGVSHEQFF. The full variable domain, rest sourced from reference TRBV11-3 and TRBJ2-1, is EAGVVQSPRYKIIEKKQPVAFWCNPISGHNTLYWYLQNLGQGPELLIRYENEEAVDDSQLPKDRFSAERLKGVDSTLKIQPAELGDSAVYLCASSSGLAGVSHEQFFGPGTRLTVL.

The chain combines TRBV21-1 with TRBJ2-7; the table assigns TRBD2, which was not confirmed against the DNA. TRBV21-1 is a listed pseudogene. The CDR3 is 16 amino acids. The CDR3 sequence: CASSKEAGSDFYEQYF. The CDR3, as DNA: TGTGCCAGCAGCAAAGAGGCGGGGTCCGACTTCTACGAGCAGTACTTC.